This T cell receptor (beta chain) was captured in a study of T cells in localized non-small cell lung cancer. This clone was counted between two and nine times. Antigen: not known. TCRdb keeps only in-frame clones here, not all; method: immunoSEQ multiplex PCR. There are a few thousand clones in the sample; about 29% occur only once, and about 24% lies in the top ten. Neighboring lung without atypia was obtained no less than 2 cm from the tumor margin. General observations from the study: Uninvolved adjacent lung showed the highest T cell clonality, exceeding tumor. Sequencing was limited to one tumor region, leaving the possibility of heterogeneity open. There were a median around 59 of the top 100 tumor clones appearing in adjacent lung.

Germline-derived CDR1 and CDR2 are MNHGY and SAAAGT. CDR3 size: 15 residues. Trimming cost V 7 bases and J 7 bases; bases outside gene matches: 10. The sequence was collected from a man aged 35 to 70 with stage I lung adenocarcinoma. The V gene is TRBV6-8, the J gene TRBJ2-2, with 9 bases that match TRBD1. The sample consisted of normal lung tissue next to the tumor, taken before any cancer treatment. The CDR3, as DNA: TGTGCCAGCACTCCACGGACAGGGGATCACGGGGAGCTGTTTTTT. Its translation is CASTPRTGDHGELFF.